This TCR beta chain was profiled in a study of T cell repertoires in cytomegalovirus infection. Trimming at V came to 5 bases and at J to 1 base, leaving 6 bases not matched to a gene. Per the germline V gene, CDR1 is SEHNR and CDR2 is FQNEAQ (reference sequence). CDR3 size: 15 residues. TCRdb ran MiXCR on the reads and lists one entry per CDR3 protein. The data contain 400,000 or so distinct CDR3 sequences, 31% of them singletons. The chain is built from TRBV7-9 and TRBJ1-2; 8 nucleotides agree with TRBD1. The origin of this receptor is a human donor in good health (CMV status not recorded). Some clones in this sample may be carry-over from other donors' samples. Sequencing input: PBMCs. CDR3 nucleotides: TGTGCCAGCAGCGGAGGACAGGGTTATAACTATGGCTACACCTTC. Protein: CASSGGQGYNYGYTF.